This T cell receptor (beta chain) was captured in a study of tumor-infiltrating lymphocytes in oesophageal squamous cell carcinoma. In its sample, this clonotype is medium-sized (0.01 to 0.1%). The V gene lost 5 bases and the J gene lost 4 bases, with 17 bases spanning the gap. This CDR3 has 15 amino acids. TCRdb recomputed calls from the reads with MiXCR, one row per CDR3 protein. Seen here are roughly 11,000 distinct CDR3 sequences, roughly 58% observed once, and the top ten hold roughly 50%. This TCR was recovered from a female donor with esophageal squamous cell carcinoma. The sample comprised blood. This chain joins TRBV12-3 or TRBV12-4 and TRBJ1-2; D is ambiguous. This chain's CDR3 is CASSITPGRTYGYTF. The DNA for the CDR3 is TGTGCCAGCAGTATAACTCCGGGCCGGACCTATGGCTACACCTTC.